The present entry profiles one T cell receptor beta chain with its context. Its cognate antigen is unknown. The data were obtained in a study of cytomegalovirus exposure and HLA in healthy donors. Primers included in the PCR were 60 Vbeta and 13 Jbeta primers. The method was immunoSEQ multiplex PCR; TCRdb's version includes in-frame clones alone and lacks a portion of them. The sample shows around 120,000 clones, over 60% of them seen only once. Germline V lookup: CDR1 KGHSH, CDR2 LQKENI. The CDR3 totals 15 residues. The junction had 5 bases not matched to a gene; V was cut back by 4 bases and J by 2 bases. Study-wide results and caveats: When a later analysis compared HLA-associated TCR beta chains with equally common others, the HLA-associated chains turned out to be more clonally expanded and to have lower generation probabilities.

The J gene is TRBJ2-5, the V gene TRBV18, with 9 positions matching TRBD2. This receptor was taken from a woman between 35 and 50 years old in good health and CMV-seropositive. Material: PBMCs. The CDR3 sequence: CASSQGSGGQETQYF. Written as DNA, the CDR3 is TGTGCCAGCTCACAGGGTAGCGGGGGTCAAGAGACCCAGTACTTC.